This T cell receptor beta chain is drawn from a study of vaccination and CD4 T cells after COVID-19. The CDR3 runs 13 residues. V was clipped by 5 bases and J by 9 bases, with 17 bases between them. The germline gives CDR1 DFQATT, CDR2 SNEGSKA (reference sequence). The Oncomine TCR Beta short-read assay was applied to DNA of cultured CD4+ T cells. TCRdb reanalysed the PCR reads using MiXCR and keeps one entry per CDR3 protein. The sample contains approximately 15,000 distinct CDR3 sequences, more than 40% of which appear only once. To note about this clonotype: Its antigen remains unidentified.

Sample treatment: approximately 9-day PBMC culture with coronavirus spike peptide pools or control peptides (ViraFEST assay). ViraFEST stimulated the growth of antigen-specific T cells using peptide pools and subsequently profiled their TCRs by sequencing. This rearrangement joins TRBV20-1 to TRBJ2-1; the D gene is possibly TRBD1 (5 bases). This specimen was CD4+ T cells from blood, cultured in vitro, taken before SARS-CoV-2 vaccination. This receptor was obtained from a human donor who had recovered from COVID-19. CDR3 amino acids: CSAPIQGRREQFF. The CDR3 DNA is TGCAGTGCTCCGATCCAGGGTCGTCGTGAGCAGTTCTTC.